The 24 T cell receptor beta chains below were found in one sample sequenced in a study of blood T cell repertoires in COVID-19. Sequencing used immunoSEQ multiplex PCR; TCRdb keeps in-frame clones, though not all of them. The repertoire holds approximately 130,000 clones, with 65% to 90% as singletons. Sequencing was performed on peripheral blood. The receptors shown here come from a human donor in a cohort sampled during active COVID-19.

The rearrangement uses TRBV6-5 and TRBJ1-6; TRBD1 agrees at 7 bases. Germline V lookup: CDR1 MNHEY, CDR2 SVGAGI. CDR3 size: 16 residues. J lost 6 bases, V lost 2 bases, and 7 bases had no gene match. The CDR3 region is CASSYGGQATNSPLHF. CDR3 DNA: TGTGCCAGCAGTTACGGCGGACAGGCGACTAATTCACCCCTCCACTTT.

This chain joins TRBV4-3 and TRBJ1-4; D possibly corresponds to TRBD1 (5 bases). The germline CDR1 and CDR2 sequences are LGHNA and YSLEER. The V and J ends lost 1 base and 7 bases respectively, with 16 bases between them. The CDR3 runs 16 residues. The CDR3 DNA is TGCGCCAGCAGCCAAGGACTGGCAGGGAGGGGTGAAAAACTGTTTTTT. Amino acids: CASSQGLAGRGEKLFF.

The CDR3 sequence: CASSGREGQGGSPLHF. CDR3 coding DNA: TGTGCCAGCAGCGGCCGAGAGGGACAGGGGGGTTCACCCCTCCACTTT. The rearrangement uses TRBV11-2 and TRBJ1-6; the match to TRBD1 covers 11 bases. The trim removed 5 bases at V and 9 bases at J, leaving 9 bases unmatched. Germline V gene lookup returns CDR1 SGHAT and CDR2 FQNNGV. CDR3 length: 16 amino acids.

The CDR3 sequence: CASSPPRPNEKLFF. In DNA form, the CDR3 reads TGTGCCAGCTCACCACCGAGGCCCAATGAAAAACTGTTTTTT. The V and J genes are TRBV18 and TRBJ1-4, with D hard to call. Germline V CDR1 and CDR2: KGHSH, LQKENI. Trimming removed 0 bases at V and 5 bases at J, with 7 bases between. The CDR3 loop spans 14 amino acids.

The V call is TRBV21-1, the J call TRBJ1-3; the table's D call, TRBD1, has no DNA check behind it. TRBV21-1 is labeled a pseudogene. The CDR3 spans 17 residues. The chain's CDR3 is CASSNTRDRRERNTIYF. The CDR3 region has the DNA TGTGCCAGCAGCAATACCCGGGACAGGCGAGAACGAAACACCATATATTTT.

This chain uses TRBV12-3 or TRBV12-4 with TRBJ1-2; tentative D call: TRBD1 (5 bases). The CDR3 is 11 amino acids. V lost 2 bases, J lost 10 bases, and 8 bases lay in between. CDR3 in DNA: TGTGCCAGCAGTTTAACAGGAACCTACACCTTC. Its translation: CASSLTGTYTF.

Here the CDR3 reads CASSLGQVIETQYF. CDR3 in DNA: TGTGCCAGCAGCTTAGGACAGGTGATAGAGACCCAGTACTTC. This rearrangement joins TRBV7-6 to TRBJ2-5; D possibly corresponds to TRBD1 (6 bases). This CDR3 comprises 14 residues. The germline gives CDR1 SGHVS, CDR2 FNYEAQ. V was clipped by 1 base and J by 4 bases, with 10 bases between them. The variable domain in full, with the rest retrieved from reference TRBV7-6 and TRBJ2-5, is GAGVSQSPRYKVTKRGQDVALRCDPISGHVSLYWYRQALGQGPEFLTYFNYEAQQDKSGLPNDRFSAERPEGSISTLTIQRTEQRDSAMYRCASSLGQVIETQYFGPGTRLLVL.

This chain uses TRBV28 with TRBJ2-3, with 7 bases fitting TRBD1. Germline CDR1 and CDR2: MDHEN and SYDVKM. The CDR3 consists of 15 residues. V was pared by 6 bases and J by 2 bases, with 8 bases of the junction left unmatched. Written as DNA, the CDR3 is TGTGCCAGCAGGGGGCAGGGGGTCTCCACAGATACGCAGTATTTT. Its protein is CASRGQGVSTDTQYF.

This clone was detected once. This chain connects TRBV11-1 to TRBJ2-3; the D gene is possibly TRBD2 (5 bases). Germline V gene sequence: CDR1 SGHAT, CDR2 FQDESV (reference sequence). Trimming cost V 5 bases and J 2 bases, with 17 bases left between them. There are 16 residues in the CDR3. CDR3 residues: CASSPRGRADTDTQYF. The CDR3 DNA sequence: TGTGCCAGCAGCCCCCGGGGTAGGGCCGACACAGATACGCAGTATTTT.

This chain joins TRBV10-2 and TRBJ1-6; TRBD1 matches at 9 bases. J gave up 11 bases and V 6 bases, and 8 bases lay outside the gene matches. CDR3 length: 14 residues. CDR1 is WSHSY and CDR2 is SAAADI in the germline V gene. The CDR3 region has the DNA TGCGCCAGCAGAACGGGACAGGGCACCACACCCCTCCACTTT. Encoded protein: CASRTGQGTTPLHF.

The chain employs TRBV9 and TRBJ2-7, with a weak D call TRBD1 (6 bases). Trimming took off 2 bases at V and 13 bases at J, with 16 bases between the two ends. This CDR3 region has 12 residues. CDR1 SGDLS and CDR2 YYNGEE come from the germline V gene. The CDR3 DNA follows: TGTGCCAGCAGCGTGACAGGAGGCGCACCCTACTTC. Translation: CASSVTGGAPYF. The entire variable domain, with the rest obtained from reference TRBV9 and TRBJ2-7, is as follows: DSGVTQTPKHLITATGQRVTLRCSPRSGDLSVYWYQQSLDQGLQFLIQYYNGEERAKGNILERFSAQQFPDLHSELNLSSLELGDSALYFCASSVTGGAPYFGPGTRLTVT.

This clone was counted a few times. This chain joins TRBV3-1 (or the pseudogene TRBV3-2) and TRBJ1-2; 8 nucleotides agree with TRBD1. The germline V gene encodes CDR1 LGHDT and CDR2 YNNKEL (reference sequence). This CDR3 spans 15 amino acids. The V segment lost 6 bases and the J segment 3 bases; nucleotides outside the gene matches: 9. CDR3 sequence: CASSSSGGQDYGYTF. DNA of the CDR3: TGTGCCAGCAGTTCCTCAGGGGGCCAGGACTATGGCTACACCTTC.

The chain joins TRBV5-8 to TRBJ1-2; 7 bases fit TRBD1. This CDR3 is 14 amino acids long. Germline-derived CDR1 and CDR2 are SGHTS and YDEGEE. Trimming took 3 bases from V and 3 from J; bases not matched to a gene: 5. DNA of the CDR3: TGTGCCAGCAGCTACGGACAGGAGGACTATGGCTACACCTTC. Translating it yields CASSYGQEDYGYTF. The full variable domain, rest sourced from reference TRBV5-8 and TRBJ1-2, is EAGVTQSPTHLIKTRGQQATLRCSPISGHTSVYWYQQALGLGLQFLLWYDEGEERNRGNFPPRFSGRQFPNYSSELNVNALELEDSALYLCASSYGQEDYGYTFGSGTRLTVV.

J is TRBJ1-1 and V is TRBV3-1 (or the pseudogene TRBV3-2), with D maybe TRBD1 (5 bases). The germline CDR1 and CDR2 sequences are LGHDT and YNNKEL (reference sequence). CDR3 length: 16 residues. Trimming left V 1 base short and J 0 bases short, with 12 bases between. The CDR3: CASSQGSGQMNTEAFF. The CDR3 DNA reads TGTGCCAGCAGCCAAGGGTCCGGACAAATGAACACTGAAGCTTTCTTT.

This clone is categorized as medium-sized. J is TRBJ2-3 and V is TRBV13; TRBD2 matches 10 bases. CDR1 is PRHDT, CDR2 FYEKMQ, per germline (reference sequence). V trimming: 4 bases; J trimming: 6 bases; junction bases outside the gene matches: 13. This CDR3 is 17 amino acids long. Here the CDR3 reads CASSSSGGVRDRDTQYF. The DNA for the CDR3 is TGTGCCAGCAGCTCAAGCGGGGGGGTCCGAGACAGGGATACGCAGTATTTT.

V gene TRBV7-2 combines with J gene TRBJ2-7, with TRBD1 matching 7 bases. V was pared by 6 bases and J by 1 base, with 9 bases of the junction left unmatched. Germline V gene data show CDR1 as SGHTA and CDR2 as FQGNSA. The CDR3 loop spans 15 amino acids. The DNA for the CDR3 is TGTGCCAGCAGACCACCCGGGACAGCATCCTACGAGCAGTACTTC. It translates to CASRPPGTASYEQYF.

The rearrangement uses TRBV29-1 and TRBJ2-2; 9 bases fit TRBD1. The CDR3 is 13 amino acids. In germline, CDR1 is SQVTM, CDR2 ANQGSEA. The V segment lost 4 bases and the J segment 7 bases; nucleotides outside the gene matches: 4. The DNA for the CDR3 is TGCAGCGTTGTACAGGGGGCCGGCGGGGAGCTGTTTTTT. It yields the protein CSVVQGAGGELFF.

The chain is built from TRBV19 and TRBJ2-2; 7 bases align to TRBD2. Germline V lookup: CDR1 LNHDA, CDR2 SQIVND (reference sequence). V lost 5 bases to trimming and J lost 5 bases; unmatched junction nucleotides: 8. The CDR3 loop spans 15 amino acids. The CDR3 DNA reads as TGTGCCAGTAGTTCCGTCTGGGGGGGGACCGGGGAGCTGTTTTTT. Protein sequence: CASSSVWGGTGELFF.

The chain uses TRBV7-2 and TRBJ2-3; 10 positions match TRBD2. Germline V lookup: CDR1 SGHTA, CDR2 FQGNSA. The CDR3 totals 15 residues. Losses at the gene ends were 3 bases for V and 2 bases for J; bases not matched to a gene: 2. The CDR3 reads CASSFSGGPTDTQYF. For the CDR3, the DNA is TGTGCCAGCAGCTTTAGCGGGGGGCCCACAGATACGCAGTATTTT.

This chain's CDR3 is CASSRDFTETQYF. The CDR3 DNA sequence: TGTGCCAGCAGCAGGGATTTTACGGAGACCCAGTACTTC. The chain is built from TRBV12-3 or TRBV12-4 and TRBJ2-5; a weak D match, TRBD1 (5 bases). CDR3 size: 13 residues. V was trimmed by 6 bases and J by 5 bases, leaving 13 bases between them.

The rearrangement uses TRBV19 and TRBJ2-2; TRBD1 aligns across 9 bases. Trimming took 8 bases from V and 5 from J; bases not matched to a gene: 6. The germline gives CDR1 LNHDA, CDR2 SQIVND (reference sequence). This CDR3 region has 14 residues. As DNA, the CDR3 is TGTGCCAGTGGTGGGACAGGGTCGACCGGGGAGCTGTTTTTT. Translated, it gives CASGGTGSTGELFF.

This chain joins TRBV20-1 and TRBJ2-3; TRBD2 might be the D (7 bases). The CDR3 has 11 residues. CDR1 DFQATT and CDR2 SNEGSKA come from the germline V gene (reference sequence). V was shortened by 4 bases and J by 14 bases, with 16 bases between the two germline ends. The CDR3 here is CSANRGGSTYF. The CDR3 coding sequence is TGCAGTGCTAATAGGGGGGGGTCAACGTATTTT.

CDR3 in amino acids: CASSRQGFSSYNSPLHF. As DNA, the CDR3 is TGTGCCAGCAGCCGGCAGGGCTTTAGCTCCTATAATTCACCCCTCCACTTT. This chain uses TRBV7-2 with TRBJ1-6, with D maybe TRBD1 (5 bases). The CDR3 has 17 residues. V was cut by 5 bases and J by 0 bases, with 14 bases left in between. The V gene's germline CDR1 is SGHTA and CDR2 FQGNSA.

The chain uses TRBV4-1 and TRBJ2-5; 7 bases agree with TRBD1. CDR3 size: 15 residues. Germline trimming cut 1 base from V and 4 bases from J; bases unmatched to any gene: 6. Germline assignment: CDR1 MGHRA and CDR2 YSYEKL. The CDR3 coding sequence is TGCGCCAGCAGCCAAGGAGCGGCAGGGGGAGAGACCCAGTACTTC. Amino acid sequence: CASSQGAAGGETQYF.